Listed here are 14 T cell receptor beta chains from one sample, sequenced in a study of cytotoxic CD8 clonotypes in ibrutinib-treated CLL listed by TCRdb under 2021. Library construction relied on the immunoSEQ multiplex PCR assay. TCRdb stores this immuneACCESS table with in-frame sequences only. Part of the clones is absent; in the studies checked, under half of the shortfall reflects unresolved V genes, and no reason is known for the rest. The sample data list 190,000 or so clones, and 55% to 85% of these were observed just once. Around an eighth of the sample goes to the ten largest clones. Taken with the paper, the label for time point translates to: roughly 25 months on ibrutinib. The material was PBMCs, obtained after 24 months of ibrutinib treatment. Source of these receptors: a human donor with chronic lymphocytic leukemia.

This clone was counted only a few times. The chain has TRBV30 and TRBJ1-5; tentative D call: TRBD1 (6 bases). Trimming took 5 bases from V and 3 from J, leaving 14 bases between them. Germline V CDR1 and CDR2: GTSNPN, SVGIG (reference sequence). This CDR3 contains 14 residues. This CDR3 is CAWATWDNNQPQHF. The CDR3 nucleotides are TGTGCCTGGGCGACCTGGGACAACAATCAGCCCCAGCATTTT.

The rearrangement links TRBV9 to TRBJ2-5; D is uncertain. The CDR3 runs 14 residues. From germline, CDR1 is SGDLS and CDR2 YYNGEE. V was cut by 2 bases and J by 1 base, with 9 bases left in between. The CDR3 DNA reads as TGTGCCAGCAGCGTTGACACGATCCAAGAGACCCAGTACTTC. This gives the protein CASSVDTIQETQYF.

This clone has just a few counts. The rearrangement uses TRBV19 and TRBJ2-6; 7 bases match TRBD1. This CDR3 spans 13 amino acids. Germline CDR1 reads LNHDA; CDR2 reads SQIVND (reference sequence). J gave up 9 bases and V 5 bases, and 4 bases lay outside the gene matches. As DNA, the CDR3 is TGTGCCAGTAGTCAGACAGGGAACAACGTCCTGACTTTC. Protein: CASSQTGNNVLTF.

The CDR3: CASKGDGPRYEQYF. For the CDR3, the DNA is TGTGCCAGCAAGGGGGACGGACCACGCTACGAGCAGTACTTC. The V gene is TRBV27, the J gene TRBJ2-7; possibly TRBD1 for D (6 bases). There are 14 residues in the CDR3. The germline CDR1 and CDR2 sequences are MNHEY and SMNVEV (reference sequence). V shed 7 bases and J shed 3 bases, with 16 bases lying between them.

J is TRBJ1-4 and V is TRBV18; TRBD1 agrees at 12 bases. CDR1 and CDR2 (germline): KGHSH, LQKENI. The ends lost 3 bases at V and 7 bases at J; junction bases unmatched: 6. The CDR3 is 16 residues long. CDR3 residues: CASSPGTGGVPEKLFF. CDR3 bases: TGTGCCAGCTCACCCGGGACAGGGGGCGTCCCTGAAAAACTGTTTTTT.

The rearrangement links TRBV2 to TRBJ2-5, with 7 bases matching TRBD1. The V gene's germline CDR1 is SNHLY and CDR2 FYNNEI. The CDR3 is 13 residues long. Losses at the gene ends were 4 bases for V and 2 bases for J; bases not matched to a gene: 1. The CDR3, as DNA: TGTGCCAGCAGTGGGACAGGTCAAGAGACCCAGTACTTC. It encodes CASSGTGQETQYF.

This clone has a handful of counts. This sequence joins TRBV19 and TRBJ2-1, with 10 bases that match TRBD2. Trimming at V came to 3 bases and at J to 3 bases, leaving 2 bases not matched to a gene. In germline, CDR1 is LNHDA, CDR2 SQIVND (reference sequence). This CDR3 comprises 15 residues. CDR3 in amino acids: CASSMASGGYNEQFF. In nucleotides, the CDR3 is TGTGCCAGTAGTATGGCTAGCGGGGGCTACAATGAGCAGTTCTTC.

V and J are TRBV5-6 and TRBJ2-7, with 7 nucleotides matching TRBD2. With 4 bases clipped from V and 6 bases from J, the junction kept 10 bases outside the gene matches. The CDR3 is 14 residues long. Germline CDR1 is SGHDT and CDR2 is YYEEEE. The CDR3 DNA reads TGTGCCAGCAGCCATCCGGGCGGGAGTCGCGAGCAGTACTTC. Its protein product is CASSHPGGSREQYF.

This clone was seen only a few times. The chain carries TRBV5-6 and TRBJ2-7; D gene uncertain. V was clipped by 0 bases and J by 4 bases, with 11 bases between them. Germline CDR1 and CDR2: SGHDT and YYEEEE. This CDR3 is built from 14 residues. CDR3 protein: CASSLGGQKYEQYF. In DNA, the CDR3 is TGTGCCAGCAGCTTGGGAGGCCAAAAGTACGAGCAGTACTTC.

The V and J genes are TRBV7-9 and TRBJ2-1, with 14 bases fitting TRBD2. CDR3 length equals 14 residues. Trimming removed 5 bases from V and 8 bases from J; junction bases left unmatched: 2. CDR1 and CDR2 from the germline V gene are SEHNR and FQNEAQ (reference sequence). The DNA of the CDR3 is TGTGCCAGCAGCCGGACTAGCGGGAGGTATGAGCAGTTCTTC. Amino acid sequence: CASSRTSGRYEQFF.

The chain has TRBV7-6 and TRBJ1-4; the D gene is possibly TRBD1 (6 bases). The V and J ends lost 2 bases and 0 bases respectively, with 13 bases between them. The CDR3 loop spans 17 amino acids. Looked up from germline, CDR1 is SGHVS and CDR2 is FNYEAQ. CDR3 bases: TGTGCCAGCAGCTTAAGCACAGGGACGGCAACTAATGAAAAACTGTTTTTT. It encodes CASSLSTGTATNEKLFF.

V is TRBV7-9 and J is TRBJ2-7; tentatively, D is TRBD2 (6 bases). The length of the CDR3 is 15 residues. V dropped 5 bases and J dropped 1 base, with 15 bases sitting between them. Germline CDR1 SEHNR, CDR2 FQNEAQ (reference sequence). The CDR3 is CASSPTSFFSYEQYF. The CDR3 nucleotides read TGTGCCAGCAGCCCCACTAGCTTCTTTTCCTACGAGCAGTACTTC.

The J gene is TRBJ2-2, the V gene TRBV6-5, with a weak D call TRBD1 (6 bases). The CDR3 length is 12 residues. From germline, CDR1 is MNHEY and CDR2 SVGAGI. The germline V and J ends were trimmed by 7 bases and 4 bases, with 7 bases remaining between them. DNA of the CDR3: TGTGCCAGCAAGACAGGCACCGGGGAGCTGTTTTTT. This gives the protein CASKTGTGELFF.

V usage is TRBV28 and J usage is TRBJ1-3; no reliable D call. Deletions cut 2 bases from V and 8 bases from J, with 10 bases between. CDR1 is MDHEN and CDR2 is SYDVKM in the germline V gene. This CDR3 is built from 13 residues. The CDR3 sequence: CASSLRISDTIYF. The CDR3 region has the DNA TGTGCCAGCAGTTTAAGGATATCAGACACCATATATTTT.